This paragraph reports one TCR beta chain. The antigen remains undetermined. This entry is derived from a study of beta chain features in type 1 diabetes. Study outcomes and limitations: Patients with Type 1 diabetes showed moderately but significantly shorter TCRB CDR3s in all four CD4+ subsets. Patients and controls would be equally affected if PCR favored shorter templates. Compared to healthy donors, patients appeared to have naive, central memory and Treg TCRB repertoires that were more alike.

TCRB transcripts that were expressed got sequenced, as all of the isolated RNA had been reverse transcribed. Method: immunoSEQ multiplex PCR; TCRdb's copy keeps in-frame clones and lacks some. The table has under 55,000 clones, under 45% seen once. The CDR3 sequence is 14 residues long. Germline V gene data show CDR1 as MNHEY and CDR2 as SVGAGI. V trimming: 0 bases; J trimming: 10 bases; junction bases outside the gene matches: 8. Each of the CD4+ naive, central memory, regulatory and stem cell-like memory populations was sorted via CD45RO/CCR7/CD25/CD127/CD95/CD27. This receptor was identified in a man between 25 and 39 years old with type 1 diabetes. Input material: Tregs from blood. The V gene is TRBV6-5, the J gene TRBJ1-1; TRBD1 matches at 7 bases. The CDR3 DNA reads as TGTGCCAGCAGTTACTCGTCTGGCGCAGGGGGAGCTTTCTTT. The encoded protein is CASSYSSGAGGAFF.